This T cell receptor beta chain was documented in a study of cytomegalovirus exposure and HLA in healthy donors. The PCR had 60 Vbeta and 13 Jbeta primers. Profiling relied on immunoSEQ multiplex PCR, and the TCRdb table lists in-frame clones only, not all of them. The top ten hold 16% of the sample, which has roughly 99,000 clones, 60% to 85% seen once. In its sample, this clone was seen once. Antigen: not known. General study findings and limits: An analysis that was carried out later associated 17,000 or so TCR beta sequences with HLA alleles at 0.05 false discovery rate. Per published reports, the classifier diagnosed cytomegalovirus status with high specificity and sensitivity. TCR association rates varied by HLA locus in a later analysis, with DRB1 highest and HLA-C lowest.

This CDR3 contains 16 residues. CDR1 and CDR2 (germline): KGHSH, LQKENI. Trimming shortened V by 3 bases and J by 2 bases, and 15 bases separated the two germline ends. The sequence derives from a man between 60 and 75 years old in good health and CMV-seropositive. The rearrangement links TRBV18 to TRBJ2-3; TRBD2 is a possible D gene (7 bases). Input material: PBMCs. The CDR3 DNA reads TGTGCCAGCTCACCCCTCGGGGGGACAACCACAGATACGCAGTATTTT. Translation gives CASSPLGGTTTDTQYF.